This T cell receptor (beta chain) derives from a study of blood T cell repertoires in COVID-19 (dated by TCRdb to 2020 to 2022). With regard to the full study: Samples covering the acute and convalescent phases of COVID-19 were provided by collaborators in the United States, Italy and Spain. Where HLA class I and class II types were available, the types were taken from metadata supplied by the sample provider, not from assay-based typing. The prospective study material was composed of cDNA or gDNA derived from T cells, B-cell-depleted T cells, or PBMCs. The repertoires were released in a freely available public database meant as a resource for research on the immune response to SARS-CoV-2. The samples were drawn from two sources: the first 160 participants of the ongoing ImmuneRACE study, and 1,200 or so subjects contributed by 6 global collaborators. Deeply sampled blood TCRbeta repertoires from subjects exposed to, actively infected with, or recovered from COVID-19 were included in the dataset. Sample metadata almost always included a de-identified subject ID, COVID-19 status, age in years and sex. Broader findings and caveats from the paper: The amount of clinical and demographic metadata varied by source and participant and was provided uncurated.

In Seattle, one collaborating source enrolled patients while the infection was active and tracked those patients longitudinally over the course of disease. Each collaborating institution followed its own protocols to collect whole blood in K2EDTA tubes. For TCRbeta analysis, collaborator samples were shipped as frozen whole blood, as isolated PBMCs, or as DNA extracted from either sample type. The immunoSEQ Assay, a bias-controlled multiplex PCR, was used to amplify TCRbeta CDR3 regions from genomic DNA. Turning to the authors' computational methods: Nucleated cell counts per sample were estimated from amplification of reference gene primers within the assay. To quantify the absolute abundance of each unique TCRbeta CDR3 rearrangement, sequence reads were collapsed and filtered. For each sample, productive Simpson clonality was calculated as the square root of Simpson's diversity index over productive rearrangements. TCRdb took this table from immuneACCESS and kept in-frame rearrangements with V and J called. Such tables lack part of the clones; where checked against another copy, unresolved V genes explain under half of the gap, and the rest is unexplained. The DNA was the basis for D and trimming; V, J and clone size are from that table. Within this sample are approximately 350,000 clones, with less than 90% of them counted one time only. The biggest ten clones account for around 7.4% of the sample.

Including the terminal cysteine and phenylalanine, the CDR3 comprises 13 residues. Just the 39-base CDR3 DNA is kept, in frame starting at base 1. The CDR1 and CDR2 encoded by the germline V gene (reference sequence) are LNHDA and SQIVND. The trim is 6 bases for V and 3 bases for J, with a gap of 9 bases between the germline ends. To note about this clone: Its binding antigen is unknown. Base quality data are lacking; no much larger clone is found one base away.

The receptor chain draws on TRBV19 and TRBJ1-5, with the D gene not clear enough to name. Sequencing was carried out using peripheral blood. The TCR was taken from a woman aged 55-69 years with COVID-19, enrolled during active disease. The CDR3 protein sequence reads: CASRWENNQPQHF. The nucleotide sequence is TGTGCCAGTAGGTGGGAGAACAATCAGCCCCAGCATTTT.